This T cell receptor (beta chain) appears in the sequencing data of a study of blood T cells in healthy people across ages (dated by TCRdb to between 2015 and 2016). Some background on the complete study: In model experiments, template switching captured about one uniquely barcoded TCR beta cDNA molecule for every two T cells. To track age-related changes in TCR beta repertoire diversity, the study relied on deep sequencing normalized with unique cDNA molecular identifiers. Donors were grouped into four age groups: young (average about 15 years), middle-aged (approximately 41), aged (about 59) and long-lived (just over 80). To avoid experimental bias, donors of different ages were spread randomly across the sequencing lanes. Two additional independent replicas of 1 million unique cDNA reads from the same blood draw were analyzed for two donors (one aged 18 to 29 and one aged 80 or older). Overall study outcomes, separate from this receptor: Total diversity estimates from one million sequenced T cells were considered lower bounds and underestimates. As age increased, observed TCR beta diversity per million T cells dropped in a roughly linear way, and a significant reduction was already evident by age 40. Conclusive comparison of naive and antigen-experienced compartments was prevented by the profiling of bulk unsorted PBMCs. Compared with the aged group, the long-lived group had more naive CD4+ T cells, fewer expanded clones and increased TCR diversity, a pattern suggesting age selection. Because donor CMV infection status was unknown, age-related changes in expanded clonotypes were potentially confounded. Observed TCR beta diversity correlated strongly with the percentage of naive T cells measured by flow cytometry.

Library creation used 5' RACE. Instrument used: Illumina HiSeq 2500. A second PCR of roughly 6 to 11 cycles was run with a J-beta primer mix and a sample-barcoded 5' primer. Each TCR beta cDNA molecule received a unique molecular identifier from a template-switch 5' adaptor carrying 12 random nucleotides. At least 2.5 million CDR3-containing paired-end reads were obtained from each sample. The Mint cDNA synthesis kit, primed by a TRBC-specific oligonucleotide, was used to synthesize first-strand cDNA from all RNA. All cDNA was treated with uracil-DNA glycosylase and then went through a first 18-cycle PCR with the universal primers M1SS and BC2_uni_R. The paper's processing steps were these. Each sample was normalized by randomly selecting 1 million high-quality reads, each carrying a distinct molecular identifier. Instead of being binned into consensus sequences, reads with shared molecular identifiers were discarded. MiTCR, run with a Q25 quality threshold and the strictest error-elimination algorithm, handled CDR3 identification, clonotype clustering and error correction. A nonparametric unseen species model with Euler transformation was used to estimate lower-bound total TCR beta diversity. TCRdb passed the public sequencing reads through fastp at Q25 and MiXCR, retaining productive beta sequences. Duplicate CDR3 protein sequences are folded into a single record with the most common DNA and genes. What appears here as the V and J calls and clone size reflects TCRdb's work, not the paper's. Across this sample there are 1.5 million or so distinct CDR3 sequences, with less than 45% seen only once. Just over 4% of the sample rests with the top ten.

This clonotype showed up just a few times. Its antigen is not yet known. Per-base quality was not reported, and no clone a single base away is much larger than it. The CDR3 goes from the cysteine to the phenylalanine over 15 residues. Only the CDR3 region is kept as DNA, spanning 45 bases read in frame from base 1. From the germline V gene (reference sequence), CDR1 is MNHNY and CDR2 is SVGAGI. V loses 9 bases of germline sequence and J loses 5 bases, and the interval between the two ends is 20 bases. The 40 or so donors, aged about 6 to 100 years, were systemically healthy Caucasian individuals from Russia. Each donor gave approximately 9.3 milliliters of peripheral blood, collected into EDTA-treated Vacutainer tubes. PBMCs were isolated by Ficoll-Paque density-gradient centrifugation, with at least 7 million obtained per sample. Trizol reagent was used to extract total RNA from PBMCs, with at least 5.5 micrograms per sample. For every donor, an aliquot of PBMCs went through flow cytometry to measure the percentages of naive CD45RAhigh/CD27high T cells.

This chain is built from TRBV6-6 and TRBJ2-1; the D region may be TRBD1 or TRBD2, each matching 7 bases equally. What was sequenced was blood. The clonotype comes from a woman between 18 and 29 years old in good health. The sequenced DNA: TGTGCCAGTAGCCAGGGGGGGGGCAGAGACAATGAGCAGTTCTTC. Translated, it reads CASSQGGGRDNEQFF.